One T cell receptor (beta chain) is described in this entry. Its antigen remains unidentified. It has no much larger one-base neighbor in the sample; base qualities were not kept. Genomic DNA was extracted from sorted cells for sequencing of the TCRbeta CDR3 region. TCRbeta CDR3 regions were sequenced using the immunoSEQ Assay. This immuneACCESS table, as held by TCRdb, lists in-frame sequences with V and J called but not all clones. Of the missing ones, under half trace to an unresolved V gene in checked studies; the others have no known cause. This sample has about 64,000 clones in its table, and around 80% of those were observed once. The ten largest make up about 1.2% of the sample. This specimen belongs to a study of OX40 agonist ivuxolimab in advanced cancers. At the level of the whole study: Ivuxolimab was an agonistic, fully human IgG2 monoclonal antibody directed against OX40 (CD134), a costimulatory receptor. Intravenous ivuxolimab was administered to patients every 2 weeks at six dose levels: 0.01, 0.1, 0.3, 1.5, 3 and 10 mg/kg. The paper reports the monotherapy dose-escalation portion (N of about 47 patients) of the phase I ivuxolimab trial. Peripheral TCRbeta sequencing was intended to test whether TCR sequence diversity was altered and clonal T-cell expansion was caused by ivuxolimab. Partial responses occurred in three dose-escalation patients, of whom one had hepatocellular carcinoma and two had cutaneous melanoma. The dose-escalation cohort was about 86% male with a mean age of around 62 years, ranging from roughly 23 to 80. Prior anti-PD-1, anti-PD-L1 or anti-CTLA-4 therapy was permitted, and checkpoint inhibitors had been received by more than 35% of dose-escalation patients. Among the roughly 52 dose-escalation patients, approximately 20 had hepatocellular carcinoma, 15 or so melanoma, 9 renal cell carcinoma and 9 head and neck cancer. Broader findings and caveats from the paper: On average, CD8+ T cells showed more expanded clones than CD4+ T cells after ivuxolimab. The antigen specificity of the clonally expanded peripheral T cells was not determined. Clonal expansion of both CD4+ and CD8+ blood T cells was observed from baseline to week 6 at doses 0.1 to 3.0 mg/kg. Low levels of normalized T-cell clonal expansion were also seen in some patients who did not respond. In the 0.1-3.0 mg/kg groups, partial responders had among the lowest normalized peripheral clonal expansion, particularly in CD8+ T cells.

The trial excluded patients who had a history of autoimmune disease or were on systemic immunosuppression. Peripheral blood for TCR sequencing was drawn from every dose cohort at baseline, at cycle 4 day 1 and at cycle 7 day 1. Samples came from an open-label, multicenter, first-in-human phase I dose-escalation trial of ivuxolimab. Adults with locally advanced or metastatic head and neck squamous cell, hepatocellular, melanoma or renal cell carcinoma were enrolled in the trial. Before TCR sequencing, CD4+ and CD8+ T cells were separately sorted from peripheral blood. The sequence was obtained from an adult with an advanced solid tumor such as melanoma, head and neck, liver or kidney cancer. The starting material was CD4+ or CD8+ T cells sorted from blood, obtained in a trial of the OX40 agonist ivuxolimab.

The CDR3 sequence is CASSKDRAHEQYF. The DNA is as follows: TGTGCCAGCAGCAAGGACAGGGCCCACGAGCAGTACTTC. Recombination connected TRBV5-4 to TRBJ2-7; TRBD1 fits 8 bases in the junction. The germline V end is reduced by 4 bases and the J end by 5 bases; junction bases left unmatched: 5. There are 13 amino acids in the CDR3, from cysteine to phenylalanine inclusive. Only CDR3 DNA remains: 39 bases, in frame from the first base. CDR1 and CDR2 are read off the germline V gene (reference sequence) as SGHNT and YYREEE.